The clone carrying this T cell receptor beta chain has more than one count but fewer than ten. Antigen: not known. Trimming removed 5 bases at V and 7 bases at J, with 14 bases between. Germline loops: CDR1 MNHNS, CDR2 SASEGT. There are 14 residues in the CDR3. This record comes from a study of regulatory T cells in long-lasting Graves disease. Study in general: Over-5-year antithyroid drug use with positive TSH receptor antibodies defined persistent Graves' disease in the study.

Arm-PCR of CDR3 regions and iRepertoire HTBI primers were the basis on which TCR beta libraries were built. Each CDR3 protein gets one entry after TCRdb re-called the multiplex PCR reads with MiXCR. Found here are about 400,000 distinct CDR3 sequences, less than 25% of them singletons; the top ten hold around 21%. Study outcomes and limitations: For persistent Graves' patients, TCR diversity was lower than for newly diagnosed ones.

Time point: persistent/refractory GD, antithyroid drugs over 5 years with positive TRAb. Following extraction of RNA from PBMCs, that RNA was used to make the TCR library. The TCR originated in a female donor with Graves disease. V gene TRBV6-1 combines with J gene TRBJ2-2, with D perhaps being TRBD1 or TRBD2 (5 bases each). Here the sequenced sample was peripheral blood mononuclear cells (PBMCs), taken when the disease was refractory, from a patient treated with antithyroid drugs. The CDR3 loop is CASSTSGAVGELFF. CDR3 in DNA: TGTGCCAGCAGTACCTCCGGGGCGGTCGGGGAGCTGTTTTTT.